This T cell receptor (beta chain) was recorded in a study of T cell responses to AZD1222 COVID-19 vaccine. Study-wide findings and caveats: Most donors were white British and more were female, and clonal diversity was possibly underestimated. Repertoires were obtained solely post-peak T cell response. Unmutated variant regions are reportedly targeted by nearly half of spike-specific TCRs. Only a handful of individuals given AZD1222 were seropositive at baseline.

Libraries were prepared by immunoSEQ multiplex PCR; TCRdb keeps only in-frame clonotypes and omits some of them. The data contain more than 150,000 clones, almost 90% of them seen just once; the ten biggest clones take up approximately 0.5%. This CDR3 has 21 amino acids. As concerns this clone: What it binds is not known.

The starting material was peripheral blood, obtained on day 0 of AZD1222 vaccination. This chain links TRBV12-2 with TRBJ2-7; the table's D call of TRBD1 was not tested on the DNA. TRBV12-2 is a pseudogene. The sequence came from an adult in good health. CDR3 sequence reads: CASRPIRCEHLVSRFYYEQYF. The DNA of the CDR3 is TGTGCAAGTCGCCCCATCCGTTGTGAACACCTTGTTTCCCGTTTTTATTACGAGCAGTACTTC.